This TCR beta chain was sequenced in a study of T cells in localized non-small cell lung cancer. V shed 5 bases, J shed 4 bases, and the junction held 2 bases outside the gene matches. Germline assignment: CDR1 MNHGY and CDR2 SAAAGT. This CDR3 spans 15 amino acids. This clone occurred a few times. TCRdb's copy holds only in-frame clones and misses some; the assay was immunoSEQ multiplex PCR. The sample includes approximately 1,500 clones, less than 25% of them seen just once. The chain uses TRBV6-8 and TRBJ2-5, with 15 bases that match TRBD2. The material sequenced was normal lung tissue next to the tumor, taken before any cancer treatment. The source of this sequence is a man aged 18 to 49 with stage I lung adenocarcinoma. Here the CDR3 reads CASSGLAGGPETQYF. The CDR3 DNA sequence: TGTGCCAGCAGTGGACTAGCGGGGGGGCCAGAGACCCAGTACTTC.